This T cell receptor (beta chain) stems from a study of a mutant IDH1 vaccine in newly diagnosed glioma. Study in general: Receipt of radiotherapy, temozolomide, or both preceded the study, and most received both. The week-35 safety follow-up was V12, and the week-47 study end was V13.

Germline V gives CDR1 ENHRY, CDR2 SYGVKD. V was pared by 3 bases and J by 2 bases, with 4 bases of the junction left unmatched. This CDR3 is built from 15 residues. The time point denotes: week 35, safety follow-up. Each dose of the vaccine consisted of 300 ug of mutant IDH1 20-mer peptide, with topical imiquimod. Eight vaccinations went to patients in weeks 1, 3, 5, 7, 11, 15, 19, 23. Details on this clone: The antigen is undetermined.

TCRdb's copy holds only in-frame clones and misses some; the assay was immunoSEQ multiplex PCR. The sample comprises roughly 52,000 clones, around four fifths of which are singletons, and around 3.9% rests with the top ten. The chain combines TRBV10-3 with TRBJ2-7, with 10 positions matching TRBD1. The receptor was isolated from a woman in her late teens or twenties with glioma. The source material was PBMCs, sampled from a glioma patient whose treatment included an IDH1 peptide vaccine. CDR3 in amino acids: CAISERTGGPYEQYF. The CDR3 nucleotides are TGTGCCATCAGTGAACGGACAGGGGGTCCCTACGAGCAGTACTTC.